This T cell receptor (beta chain) was documented in a study of T cell repertoires in cytomegalovirus infection. Study-level information: It can be stated that public TCR beta signatures indicated CMV infection as well as a matching HLA type. The study, taken as a whole, reports: The ex vivo response was dominated by HLA-C-restricted CMV-specific TCR beta clonotypes. CMV carriers having the relevant HLA were flagged by cumulative public TCR beta family frequency.

This clonotype was found a few times. Its antigen is unknown. TCRdb processed the reads anew with MiXCR; each CDR3 protein has one entry. Of roughly 500,000 distinct CDR3 sequences in the sample, 10% to 12% were seen once. What was sequenced was PBMCs. This clonotype originated in a human donor in good health (CMV status not recorded). Some clones in this sample may be carry-over from other donors' samples.

This CDR3 reads CASSLWLAGGETQYF. Here the CDR3 DNA reads TGTGCCAGCAGCTTGTGGCTAGCGGGAGGGGAGACCCAGTACTTC. The chain has TRBV7-9 and TRBJ2-5; 12 bases fit TRBD2. CDR1 and CDR2 (germline): SEHNR, FQNEAQ (reference sequence). The CDR3 is made up of 15 amino acids. Losses at the gene ends were 3 bases for V and 5 bases for J; bases not matched to a gene: 4.